This paragraph reports one T cell receptor (beta chain). What it binds is not known. The CDR3 extends over 15 amino acids. V shed 4 bases and J shed 0 bases, with 14 bases lying between them. Germline-derived CDR1 and CDR2 are DFQATT and SNEGSKA (reference sequence). This specimen comes from a study of glioma-infiltrating T cells. Points from the study as a whole: Gliomas, especially low-grade, showed above-expected tissue-blood divergence; non-neoplastic patients showed below. Only very few CDR3 sequences appeared in both tissue and blood.

Using RNA template, CDR3s of TCR alpha and beta were amplified with iRepertoire arm-PCR. One entry per CDR3 protein results from TCRdb running MiXCR on the multiplex PCR reads. This sample has under 50,000 distinct CDR3 sequences, with 20% to 25% found just once. V is TRBV20-1 and J is TRBJ2-3; D is unresolved. The sequenced sample consisted of glioma tissue, nonneoplastic brain tissue, or PBMCs (not recorded which). This TCR came from a human donor with low-grade glioma or glioblastoma, undergoing nonglioma brain surgery, or in good health (not recorded which). The CDR3, as DNA: TGCAGTGCTAAAAAGACAAAGCTGAGCACAGATACGCAGTATTTT. Protein product: CSAKKTKLSTDTQYF.